The 17 T cell receptor beta chains below were found in one sample sequenced in a study of graft-versus-host responses after intestinal transplantation. The authors combined some 200,000 CFSE-labeled responder cells with some 200,000 irradiated, violet-dye-labeled stimulator cells in plates. The method was immunoSEQ multiplex PCR; TCRdb's version includes in-frame clones alone and lacks a portion of them. The sample contains 5,500 to 6,500 clones, around 33% of which appear only once. Source: alloreactive CD8+ T cells from a mixed lymphocyte reaction culture, taken before intestinal transplant. Subset here: CFSE-low proliferating T cells sorted from approximately six-day pre-transplant mixed lymphocyte reaction (GvH or HvG direction). The receptors originated from a human patient who received an intestinal transplant.

In its sample, this clone is medium-sized (0.01 to 0.1%). The V gene is TRBV6-5, the J gene TRBJ2-7, with D tentatively TRBD1 (6 bases). CDR3 length: 14 amino acids. Germline CDR1 is MNHEY and CDR2 is SVGAGI. The V end was cut by 5 bases, the J end by 3 bases, with 14 bases between. The CDR3: CASSTGTSFYEQYF. CDR3 DNA: TGTGCCAGCAGTACCGGGACATCTTTCTACGAGCAGTACTTC.

The CDR3 region has the DNA TGTGCCAGCAGCAGAGAGGGACAGACCTCCGGGACTAGCGGGGCACCCCGCTCCTACAATGAGCAGTTCTTC. It encodes CASSREGQTSGTSGAPRSYNEQFF. This sequence joins TRBV21-1 and TRBJ2-1; the table's TRBD2 call for D was not verified on the DNA. TRBV21-1 is tagged as a pseudogene. This CDR3 is built from 24 residues.

The chain is built from TRBV11-2 and TRBJ2-7; D uncertain. The CDR3 consists of 11 residues. Germline assignment: CDR1 SGHAT and CDR2 FQNNGV. Trimming shortened V by 6 bases and J by 2 bases, and 5 bases separated the two germline ends. CDR3 loop: CASSTTYEQYF. DNA of the CDR3: TGTGCCAGCAGTACAACCTACGAGCAGTACTTC.

This clone was counted once. The J gene is TRBJ2-7, the V gene TRBV28, with 8 nucleotides matching TRBD2. CDR3 length: 14 amino acids. The germline V gene encodes CDR1 MDHEN and CDR2 SYDVKM. J gave up 4 bases and V 8 bases, and 10 bases lay outside the gene matches. Here the CDR3 reads CASVGGTSRYEQYF. CDR3 sequence (DNA): TGTGCCAGCGTGGGGGGGACTAGTCGTTACGAGCAGTACTTC. Variable domain in full (rest from reference TRBV28 and TRBJ2-7): DVKVTQSSRYLVKRTGEKVFLECVQDMDHENMFWYRQDPGLGLRLIYFSYDVKMKEKGDIPEGYSVSREKKERFSLILESASTNQTSMYLCASVGGTSRYEQYFGPGTRLTVT.

This chain links TRBV15 with TRBJ2-1; 7 positions agree with TRBD2. The CDR3 has 16 residues. Per germline, CDR1 LNHNV and CDR2 YYDKDF (reference sequence). V trimming: 2 bases; J trimming: 8 bases; junction bases outside the gene matches: 12. CDR3: CATSRTGLPVFDEQFF. The CDR3 nucleotides are TGTGCCACCAGCAGAACGGGACTACCTGTTTTCGATGAGCAGTTCTTC. The complete variable domain, with remaining parts taken from reference TRBV15 and TRBJ2-1, reads DAMVIQNPRYQVTQFGKPVTLSCSQTLNHNVMYWYQQKSSQAPKLLFHYYDKDFNNEADTPDNFQSRRPNTSFCFLDIRSPGLGDTAMYLCATSRTGLPVFDEQFFGPGTRLTVL.

The V gene is TRBV7-9, the J gene TRBJ2-2, with TRBD1 as a possible D gene (6 bases). Per germline, CDR1 SEHNR and CDR2 FQNEAQ (reference sequence). Trimming pared 5 bases from V and 3 bases from J, leaving 13 bases between. This CDR3 contains 15 residues. CDR3 in amino acids: CASSETGIYTGELFF. In DNA form, the CDR3 reads TGTGCCAGCAGCGAGACAGGCATTTACACCGGGGAGCTGTTTTTT.

The V gene is TRBV5-1, the J gene TRBJ2-5; D may be TRBD2 (6 bases). The CDR3 extends over 17 amino acids. Germline V gives CDR1 SGHRS, CDR2 YFSETQ. Deletions cut 6 bases from V and 1 base from J, with 22 bases between. The CDR3 here is CASTAGPTVAGQETQYF. Here the CDR3 DNA reads TGCGCCAGCACCGCGGGGCCGACAGTGGCGGGCCAAGAGACCCAGTACTTC.

This chain uses TRBV7-9 with TRBJ2-3, with no clear D. CDR1 SEHNR and CDR2 FQNEAQ come from the germline V gene (reference sequence). V gave up 6 bases and J gave up 4 bases, with 8 bases separating them. The CDR3 spans 12 residues. Here the CDR3 reads CASRSVPDTQYF. For the CDR3, the DNA is TGTGCCAGCAGGAGTGTTCCAGATACGCAGTATTTT.

The rearrangement joins TRBV28 to TRBJ1-6, with 7 bases lining up with TRBD1. Germline lookup yields CDR1 MDHEN and CDR2 SYDVKM. The ends lost 6 bases at V and 9 bases at J; junction bases unmatched: 11. CDR3 size: 15 residues. CDR3 nucleotides: TGTGCCAGCAGCGCCGACAGGGTGTTTGGTTCACCCCTCCACTTT. Amino acid sequence: CASSADRVFGSPLHF.

This clone was observed a handful of times. A far larger clone is just one base off, so this is likely a read error. The sample holds other DNA sequences that translate to the same CDR3. This chain uses TRBV5-1 with TRBJ2-7, with 10 bases that match TRBD2. J was trimmed by 3 bases and V by 5 bases; bases with no gene match: 8. This CDR3 comprises 15 residues. Per the germline V gene, CDR1 is SGHRS and CDR2 is YFSETQ. CDR3 sequence (DNA): TGCGCCAGCAGTGAACCTGGACTAGCGGTCTACGAGCAGTACTTC. Translation gives CASSEPGLAVYEQYF.

The gene calls are TRBV6-4 and TRBJ2-1; 8 nucleotides align to TRBD1. The CDR3 has 14 amino acids. The V and J ends lost 3 bases and 6 bases, in that order; junction bases with no gene match: 4. Germline V lookup: CDR1 MRHNA, CDR2 SNTAGT. The CDR3 is CASSEQGGLNEQFF. CDR3 in DNA: TGTGCCAGCAGTGAACAGGGGGGACTCAATGAGCAGTTCTTC.

This clone is judged medium-sized (0.01 to 0.1%). The rearrangement links TRBV4-1 to TRBJ1-4, with 8 bases fitting TRBD1. CDR3 length: 18 amino acids. Per germline, CDR1 MGHRA and CDR2 YSYEKL. V was clipped by 1 base and J by 3 bases; unmatched bases: 10. CDR3 in amino acids: CASSQGPGQAGANEKLFF. The CDR3 region has the DNA TGCGCCAGCAGCCAAGGACCGGGACAGGCGGGTGCTAATGAAAAACTGTTTTTT.

This clone appeared a few times. The chain employs TRBV4-1 and TRBJ2-7, with TRBD1 as a possible D gene (5 bases). The ends were cut back, 1 base at V and 2 bases at J, with 9 bases in the middle. The CDR3 sequence is 14 residues long. CDR1 and CDR2 (germline): MGHRA, YSYEKL. Here the CDR3 DNA reads TGCGCCAGCAGCCAAGTAGGACAAACCTACGAGCAGTACTTC. Protein product: CASSQVGQTYEQYF.

This chain uses TRBV15 with TRBJ2-7; no firm D call. Germline CDR1 LNHNV, CDR2 YYDKDF (reference sequence). This CDR3 region has 16 residues. Trimming removed 1 base at V and 0 bases at J, with 13 bases between. CDR3 loop: CATSRAPAQSSYEQYF. In nucleotides, the CDR3 is TGTGCCACCAGCAGAGCACCAGCGCAGAGCTCCTACGAGCAGTACTTC.

This clone has more than one count but fewer than ten. The gene calls are TRBV6-4 and TRBJ2-1; the match to TRBD2 covers 9 bases. The V gene end was trimmed by 2 bases and the J gene end by 5 bases; junction bases not matched to a gene: 7. Germline CDR1 reads MRHNA; CDR2 reads SNTAGT. The CDR3 spans 16 residues. For the CDR3, the DNA is TGTGCCAGCAGTGACAGAGCGGGAGGCACCAACAATGAGCAGTTCTTC. It yields the protein CASSDRAGGTNNEQFF.

A word on this clone: The sample has other DNA sequences that encode this CDR3 too. The CDR3 loop is CASRKRRRTDTQYF. CDR3 nucleotide sequence: TGTGCCAGCAGAAAAAGGAGACGCACAGATACGCAGTATTTT. V usage is TRBV7-9 and J usage is TRBJ2-3; D ambiguous. V shed 6 bases and J shed 1 base, with 11 bases lying between them. From germline, CDR1 is SEHNR and CDR2 FQNEAQ (reference sequence). The CDR3 totals 14 residues.

This clone was found a few times. The rearrangement links TRBV30 to TRBJ2-3; a possible D gene is TRBD2 (7 bases). This CDR3 has 16 amino acids. Germline V gene data show CDR1 as GTSNPN and CDR2 as SVGIG (reference sequence). The V and J ends lost 4 bases and 2 bases respectively, with 19 bases between them. CDR3 DNA sequence: TGTGCCTGGACCACCCTAGGGGGGGGGTTCACAGATACGCAGTATTTT. The encoded protein is CAWTTLGGGFTDTQYF.